Listed below are T cell receptor beta chains from one sample, sequenced in a study of control samples from healthy donors and cancer patients. Sequencing was performed with immunoSEQ multiplex PCR; in TCRdb, only in-frame clones are kept and a portion is missing. The data hold about 150,000 clones, with about 94% observed a single time. Sequenced: blood. Receptors were obtained from a man over 45 in good health. CDR3s include the opening cysteine and the closing phenylalanine or tryptophan. D genes are given only for firm matches. Clone size is stated in some rows and not others, as once, few, many or a class when expanded.

cdr3_aa cdr3_nt j_call v_call cdr3_length clone_size d_call
CSVEVRVGELFF TGCAGCGTTGAAGTCAGGGTCGGGGAGCTGTTTTTT TRBJ2-2 TRBV29-1 12 NA NA
CASSPLQGAGELFF TGTGCCAGCTCACCACTGCAAGGGGCCGGGGAGCTGTTTTTT TRBJ2-2 TRBV18 14 NA NA
CASRSLPRGQNTDTQYF TGTGCCAGCAGATCTCTCCCAAGGGGGCAGAACACAGATACGCAGTATTTT TRBJ2-3 TRBV21-1 17 once NA
CATSDHLIRLAGNHYEQYF TGTGCCACCAGTGACCACTTAATACGACTAGCGGGAAATCACTACGAGCAGTACTTC TRBJ2-7 TRBV24-1 19 NA TRBD2
CASSPGETQYF TGTGCCAGCAGCCCTGGGGAGACCCAGTACTTC TRBJ2-5 TRBV11-2 11 NA NA
CASSPRRDRGYYTF TGTGCCAGTAGTCCCCGCCGGGACAGGGGATACTACACCTTC TRBJ1-2 TRBV19 14 NA TRBD1
CASTDGGAARNTIYF TGTGCCAGTACCGATGGAGGGGCCGCTAGAAACACCATATATTTT TRBJ1-3 TRBV19 15 NA NA
CASSPDRRNSPLHF TGTGCCAGCAGCCCGGACAGGCGAAATTCACCCCTCCACTTT TRBJ1-6 TRBV7-9 14 NA TRBD1
CATSEAISYEQYF TGTGCCACCAGTGAGGCCATTTCCTACGAGCAGTACTTC TRBJ2-7 TRBV24-1 13 NA NA
CASSQLSVAEQFF TGTGCCAGCAGCCAACTATCTGTCGCTGAGCAGTTCTTC TRBJ2-1 TRBV5-5 13 NA NA
CASSEGSSYNSPLHF TGTGCCAGCAGCGAAGGGAGCTCCTATAATTCACCCCTCCACTTT TRBJ1-6 TRBV9 15 NA NA
CASSVAAGGVYEQYF TGTGCCAGCAGCGTAGCCGCGGGAGGGGTCTACGAGCAGTACTTC TRBJ2-7 TRBV9 15 NA TRBD2
CASSSLQAYEQYF TGTGCCAGCAGCTCCCTACAGGCCTACGAGCAGTACTTC TRBJ2-7 TRBV11-2 13 NA NA
CASSLGTRSADTQYF TGCGCCAGCAGCTTGGGGACACGGAGCGCAGATACGCAGTATTTT TRBJ2-3 TRBV5-1 15 NA NA
CASSWRQGNTEAFF TGCGCCAGCAGCTGGCGCCAGGGTAACACTGAAGCTTTCTTT TRBJ1-1 TRBV10-2 14 NA NA
CASSPPGGNTEAFF TGTGCCAGCTCACCACCGGGAGGGAACACTGAAGCTTTCTTT TRBJ1-1 TRBV18 14 NA NA
CSVEDLGGTGELFF TGCAGCGTTGAAGATCTTGGAGGAACCGGGGAGCTGTTTTTT TRBJ2-2 TRBV29-1 14 NA NA
CASSRTGGDEKLFF TGTGCCAGCAGTCGTACAGGGGGCGATGAAAAACTGTTTTTT TRBJ1-4 TRBV6-4 14 once TRBD1
CASSQDWGDTYEQYF TGCGCCAGCAGCCAAGATTGGGGGGACACCTACGAGCAGTACTTC TRBJ2-7 TRBV4-1 15 once NA
CASSQAETQYF TGTGCCAGCAGCCAAGCGGAGACCCAGTACTTC TRBJ2-5 TRBV3-1/TRBV3-2 11 NA NA
CASSTEGQGHYEQYF TGTGCCAGTAGTACAGAGGGACAGGGCCACTACGAGCAGTACTTC TRBJ2-7 TRBV19 15 NA TRBD1
CASSLGLAGGEETQYF TGTGCTAGCAGCCTCGGACTAGCGGGAGGGGAAGAGACCCAGTACTTC TRBJ2-5 TRBV7-7 16 NA TRBD2
CATSDPIYGLAGGSYNEQFF TGTGCCACCAGTGACCCAATTTATGGACTAGCGGGAGGGTCCTACAATGAGCAGTTCTTC TRBJ2-1 TRBV24-1 20 NA TRBD2
CASSSRTASTNEKLFF TGTGCCAGCAGCTCGCGGACAGCCTCAACTAATGAAAAACTGTTTTTT TRBJ1-4 TRBV5-4 16 NA NA
CASSYQTGRGEQYF TGTGCCAGCAGCTACCAGACAGGAAGGGGAGAGCAGTACTTC TRBJ2-7 TRBV5-4 14 NA NA
CASSEPYRGFHGNGYTF TGCGCCAGCAGTGAGCCCTACAGGGGGTTCCATGGGAATGGCTACACCTTC TRBJ1-2 TRBV10-1 17 NA TRBD1